Presented here are 23 T cell receptor beta chains from one specimen sequenced in a study of control samples from healthy donors and cancer patients. Sequencing used immunoSEQ multiplex PCR; TCRdb keeps in-frame clones, though not all of them. Of about 100,000 clones in the sample, approximately 80% were seen once. Sequencing was performed on blood. The origin of the receptors is a man aged 30 to 39 in good health.

This rearrangement joins TRBV2 to TRBJ2-2, with TRBD2 identical over 10 bases. V was pared by 6 bases and J by 1 base, with 2 bases of the junction left unmatched. This CDR3 has 15 amino acids. From germline, CDR1 is SNHLY and CDR2 FYNNEI. CDR3 bases: TGTGCCAGCAGAGCTAGCGGGGGGAACACCGGGGAGCTGTTTTTT. It specifies CASRASGGNTGELFF.

This clone was seen a single time. The chain employs TRBV28 and TRBJ1-4; the D is unclear. CDR1 is MDHEN, CDR2 SYDVKM, per germline. The V end was cut by 3 bases, the J end by 6 bases, with 2 bases between. The CDR3 spans 11 residues. CDR3 coding DNA: TGTGCCAGCAGTTTGGATGAAAAACTGTTTTTT. This codes for CASSLDEKLFF.

The V gene is TRBV28, the J gene TRBJ2-7; D remains unclear. The CDR3 is 14 residues long. With 2 bases removed from V and 2 bases from J, the gap between germline ends came to 10 bases. The germline V gene has CDR1 MDHEN and CDR2 SYDVKM. In nucleotides, the CDR3 is TGTGCCAGCAGTTTAGTACAGTCTGCCTACGAGCAGTACTTC. Protein: CASSLVQSAYEQYF.

The rearrangement joins TRBV18 to TRBJ1-3; D remains ambiguous. The CDR3 is made up of 15 amino acids. Between the trimmed V and J ends, which lost 0 bases and 0 bases, there was a span of 6 bases. CDR1 and CDR2 from the germline V gene are KGHSH and LQKENI. The CDR3 loop is CASSPPGLSGNTIYF. The DNA for the CDR3 is TGTGCCAGCTCACCACCGGGCCTCTCTGGAAACACCATATATTTT.

This clone was recorded only once. The rearrangement joins TRBV2 to TRBJ2-7; D uncertain. CDR1 and CDR2 from the germline V gene are SNHLY and FYNNEI. The V and J ends lost 8 bases and 0 bases respectively, with 11 bases between them. This CDR3 is built from 13 residues. Here the CDR3 reads CASSKSSSYEQYF. CDR3 DNA sequence: TGTGCCAGCTCTAAAAGTAGCTCCTACGAGCAGTACTTC.

As concerns this clone: A junction end diverges from the germline sequence, so it may reflect a read error. V usage is TRBV3-1 (or the pseudogene TRBV3-2) and J usage is TRBJ1-2; 7 bases map to TRBD1. The CDR3 totals 12 residues. Per the germline V gene, CDR1 is LGHDT and CDR2 is YNNKEL (reference sequence). The CDR3 nucleotides are TGTGCCAGCAGCTCACGATCGACAGGGAAAGCCTTC. This sequence encodes CASSSRSTGKAF.

V usage is TRBV9 and J usage is TRBJ2-1; D is unresolved. The V end was cut by 4 bases, the J end by 6 bases, with 14 bases between. This CDR3 has 14 residues. The germline V gene has CDR1 SGDLS and CDR2 YYNGEE. The CDR3 bases are TGTGCCAGCAGCCGAAGCACAGAGCTCAATGAGCAGTTCTTC. It is translated as CASSRSTELNEQFF.

V is TRBV19 and J is TRBJ1-6; D is undetermined. The V gene lost 5 bases and the J gene lost 2 bases, with 7 bases spanning the gap. The germline CDR1 and CDR2 sequences are LNHDA and SQIVND (reference sequence). CDR3 length equals 14 residues. The CDR3 DNA is TGTGCCAGTAGTTCAAGGGCCTATAATTCACCCCTCCACTTT. Translating it yields CASSSRAYNSPLHF.

J is TRBJ2-2 and V is TRBV5-1; D may correspond to TRBD1 or TRBD2 (6 bases each). The V end lost 9 bases, the J end lost 1 base, and 19 bases lay between the germline ends. CDR3 length: 16 residues. Germline values: CDR1 SGHRS, CDR2 YFSETQ. The CDR3 DNA follows: TGCGCCACCAAACCGCGGGACACCATGAACACCGGGGAGCTGTTTTTT. Translating gives CATKPRDTMNTGELFF.

The J gene is TRBJ1-2, the V gene TRBV7-9; D perhaps matches TRBD1 (5 bases). Looked up from germline, CDR1 is SEHNR and CDR2 is FQNEAQ (reference sequence). The CDR3 has 13 amino acids. Trimming left V 5 bases short and J 5 bases short, with 12 bases between. The CDR3 region has the DNA TGTGCCAGCAGCGCGCGGACAACTTATGGCTACACCTTC. Amino acids: CASSARTTYGYTF.

The V call is TRBV23-1, the J call TRBJ1-5, with TRBD1 matching 7 bases. TRBV23-1 is labeled an ORF, and its function is uncertain. The CDR3 runs 15 residues. The V segment lost 2 bases and the J segment 7 bases; nucleotides outside the gene matches: 8. In DNA, the CDR3 is TGCGCCAGCAGTCAAATCTCTACAGGGGACCAGCCCCAGCATTTT. It translates to CASSQISTGDQPQHF.

This sequence joins TRBV27 and TRBJ2-7, with 10 bases that match TRBD1. The germline V gene has CDR1 MNHEY and CDR2 SMNVEV (reference sequence). V was pared by 5 bases and J by 4 bases, with 8 bases of the junction left unmatched. The CDR3 sequence is 15 residues long. The CDR3 reads CASSPRTGGKYEQYF. CDR3 DNA: TGTGCCAGCAGTCCCCGGACAGGGGGAAAGTACGAGCAGTACTTC.

The V and J genes are TRBV11-3 and TRBJ2-5, with 9 bases aligning to TRBD1. Per the germline V gene, CDR1 is SGHNT and CDR2 is YENEEA. The CDR3 has 15 amino acids. V was clipped by 1 base and J by 3 bases; unmatched bases: 3. The CDR3: CASSLGGTGKETQYF. CDR3 sequence (DNA): TGTGCCAGCAGCTTAGGAGGGACAGGGAAAGAGACCCAGTACTTC.

This rearrangement joins TRBV12-3 or TRBV12-4 to TRBJ1-2, with 7 nucleotides matching TRBD1. With V trimmed by 6 bases and J by 1 base, 2 bases remained unmatched. The CDR3 extends over 13 amino acids. DNA for the CDR3: TGTGCCAGCAGGCACAGGGGTAACTATGGCTACACCTTC. As protein: CASRHRGNYGYTF.

This chain connects TRBV5-1 to TRBJ2-7; D is unclear. Germline CDR1 SGHRS, CDR2 YFSETQ. The CDR3 covers 15 residues. The germline V and J ends were trimmed by 1 base and 0 bases, with 11 bases remaining between them. The CDR3 loop is CASSLTAASSYEQYF. DNA for the CDR3: TGCGCCAGCAGCTTGACGGCAGCGAGCTCCTACGAGCAGTACTTC.

This chain uses TRBV5-4 with TRBJ2-3; 8 bases fit TRBD2. The germline CDR1 and CDR2 sequences are SGHNT and YYREEE (reference sequence). This CDR3 has 17 amino acids. V dropped 2 bases and J dropped 2; count of bases not matched to a gene: 10. CDR3 in DNA: TGTGCCAGCAGCTTAATGAGCGGGGGCTTCTACACAGATACGCAGTATTTT. It is translated as CASSLMSGGFYTDTQYF.

The chain employs TRBV6-5 and TRBJ1-4, with D perhaps matching TRBD1 (6 bases). Germline V gives CDR1 MNHEY, CDR2 SVGAGI. With 8 bases removed from V and 5 bases from J, the gap between germline ends came to 9 bases. The CDR3 has 12 residues. In DNA, the CDR3 is TGTGCCAGCCAGGGGCCGAATGAAAAACTGTTTTTT. It codes for CASQGPNEKLFF.

The gene calls are TRBV7-8 and TRBJ2-2; possibly TRBD2 for D (5 bases). Germline-derived CDR1 and CDR2 are SGHVS and FQNEAQ. CDR3 length: 14 amino acids. V lost 3 bases and J 0 bases, leaving 5 bases between the germline ends. CDR3 amino acids: CASSFGTNTGELFF. The CDR3 bases are TGTGCCAGCAGCTTCGGGACGAACACCGGGGAGCTGTTTTTT.

This clone was seen only a few times. The chain joins TRBV4-1 to TRBJ1-2, with a possible D match to TRBD1 (5 bases). The CDR3 has 14 amino acids. V gave up 5 bases and J gave up 4 bases, with 14 bases separating them. The germline V gene has CDR1 MGHRA and CDR2 YSYEKL. CDR3 bases: TGCGCCAGCAGCTCCAGACAGCTAGTCTATGGCTACACCTTC. Encoded protein: CASSSRQLVYGYTF.

The chain couples TRBV30 to TRBJ2-7; weak D call: TRBD2 (6 bases). The CDR3 sequence is 14 residues long. Germline V CDR1 and CDR2: GTSNPN, SVGIG (reference sequence). V dropped 4 bases and J dropped 4 bases, with 17 bases sitting between them. In nucleotides, the CDR3 is TGTGCCTGGAAACCCCGGGGGAGATCGTACGAGCAGTACTTC. Amino acid sequence: CAWKPRGRSYEQYF. Filled out from reference TRBV30 and TRBJ2-7, the complete variable domain reads SQTIHQWPATLVQPVGSPLSLECTVEGTSNPNLYWYRQAAGRGLQLLFYSVGIGQISSEVPQNLSASRPQDRQFILSSKKLLLSDSGFYLCAWKPRGRSYEQYFGPGTRLTVT.

This chain connects TRBV19 to TRBJ2-2; D is unresolved. V lost 1 base, J lost 5 bases, and 5 bases lay in between. CDR1 is LNHDA and CDR2 is SQIVND in the germline V gene (reference sequence). This CDR3 is built from 13 residues. The CDR3 region has the DNA TGTGCCAGTAGTATAGCGGGTACCGGGGAGCTGTTTTTT. It is translated as CASSIAGTGELFF.

The rearrangement joins TRBV2 to TRBJ2-2; D possibly corresponds to TRBD1 (6 bases). CDR1 and CDR2 (germline): SNHLY, FYNNEI. There are 14 residues in the CDR3. Trimming stripped 8 bases from V and 1 base from J, with 11 bases between. The CDR3 region has the DNA TGTGCCAGCGCAGGACAGAGGAACACCGGGGAGCTGTTTTTT. Protein: CASAGQRNTGELFF.

V usage is TRBV25-1 and J usage is TRBJ2-6, with D possibly called TRBD1 or TRBD2 (6 bases each). Trimming took off 6 bases at V and 4 bases at J, with 13 bases between the two ends. Germline CDR1 and CDR2: MGHDK and SYGVNS. CDR3 size: 15 residues. The CDR3, as DNA: TGTGCCAGCAGGGCCTCGGGGGCGGGGGCCAACGTCCTGACTTTC. Translated, it gives CASRASGAGANVLTF.